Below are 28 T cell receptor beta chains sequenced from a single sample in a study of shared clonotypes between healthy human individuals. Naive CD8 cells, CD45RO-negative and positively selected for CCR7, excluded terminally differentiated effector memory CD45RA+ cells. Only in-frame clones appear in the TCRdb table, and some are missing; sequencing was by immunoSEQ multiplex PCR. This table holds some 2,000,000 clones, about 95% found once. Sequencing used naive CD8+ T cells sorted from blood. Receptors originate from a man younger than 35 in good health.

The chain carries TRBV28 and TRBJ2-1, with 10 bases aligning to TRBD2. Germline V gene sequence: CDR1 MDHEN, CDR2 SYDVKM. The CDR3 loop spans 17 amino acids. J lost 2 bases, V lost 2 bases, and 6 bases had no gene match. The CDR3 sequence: CASSLPTSGITYNEQFF. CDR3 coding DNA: TGTGCCAGCAGTTTACCCACTAGCGGGATCACCTACAATGAGCAGTTCTTC.

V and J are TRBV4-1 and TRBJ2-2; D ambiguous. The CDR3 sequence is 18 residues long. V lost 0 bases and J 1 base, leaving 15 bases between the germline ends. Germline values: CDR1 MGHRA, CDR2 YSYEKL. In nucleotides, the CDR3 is TGCGCCAGCAGCCAAGAGGTTGGAAAGGAGAAGAACACCGGGGAGCTGTTTTTT. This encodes CASSQEVGKEKNTGELFF.

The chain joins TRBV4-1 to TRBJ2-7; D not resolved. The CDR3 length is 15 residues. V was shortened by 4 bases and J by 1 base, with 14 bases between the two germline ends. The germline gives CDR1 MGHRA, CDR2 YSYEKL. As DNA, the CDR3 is TGCGCCAGCAGCCCCCGACAAGGTGTTTCCTACGAGCAGTACTTC. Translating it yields CASSPRQGVSYEQYF.

In DNA, the CDR3 is TGCGCCAGCAGCCAAGCGCCTGGTGGGACCGGGGAGCTGTTTTTT. It encodes CASSQAPGGTGELFF. The rearrangement links TRBV4-1 to TRBJ2-2; D gene uncertain. Trimming pared 1 base from V and 5 bases from J, leaving 11 bases between. The CDR3 totals 15 residues. The germline CDR1 and CDR2 sequences are MGHRA and YSYEKL.

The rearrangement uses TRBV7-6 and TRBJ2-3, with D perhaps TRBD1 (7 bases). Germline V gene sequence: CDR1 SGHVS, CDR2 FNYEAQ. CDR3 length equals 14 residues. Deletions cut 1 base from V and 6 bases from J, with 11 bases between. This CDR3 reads CASSLGAGGDTQYF. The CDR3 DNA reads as TGTGCCAGCAGCTTAGGGGCAGGGGGGGATACGCAGTATTTT.

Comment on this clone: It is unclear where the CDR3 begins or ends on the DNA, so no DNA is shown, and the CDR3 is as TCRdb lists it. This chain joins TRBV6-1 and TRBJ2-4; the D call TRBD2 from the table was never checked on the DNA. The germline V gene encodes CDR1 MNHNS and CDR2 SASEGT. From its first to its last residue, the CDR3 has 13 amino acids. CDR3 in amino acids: CASSDWASGARGF.

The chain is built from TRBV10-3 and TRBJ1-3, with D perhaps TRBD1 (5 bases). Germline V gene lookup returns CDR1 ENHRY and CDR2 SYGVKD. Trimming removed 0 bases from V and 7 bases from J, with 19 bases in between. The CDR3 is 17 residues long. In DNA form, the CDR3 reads TGTGCCATCAGTGAGTCTTTACCATCCCAGGGATGGAACACCATATATTTT. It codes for CAISESLPSQGWNTIYF.

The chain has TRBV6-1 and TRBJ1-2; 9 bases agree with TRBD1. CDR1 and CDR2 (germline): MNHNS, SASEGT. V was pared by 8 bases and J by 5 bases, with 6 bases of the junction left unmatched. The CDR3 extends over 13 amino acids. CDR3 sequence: CASGGQGRYGYTF. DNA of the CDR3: TGTGCCAGCGGGGGACAGGGAAGATATGGCTACACCTTC.

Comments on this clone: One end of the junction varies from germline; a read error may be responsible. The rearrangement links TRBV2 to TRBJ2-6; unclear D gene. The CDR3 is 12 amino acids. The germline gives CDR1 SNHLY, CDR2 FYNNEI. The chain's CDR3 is CACRAGANVLTF. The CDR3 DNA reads TGTGCCTGCAGAGCTGGGGCCAACGTCCTGACTTTC.

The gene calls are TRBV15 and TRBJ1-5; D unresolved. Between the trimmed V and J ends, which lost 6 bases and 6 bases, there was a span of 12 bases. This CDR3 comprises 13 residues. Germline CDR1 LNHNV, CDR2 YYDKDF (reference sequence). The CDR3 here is CATSPMWGQPQHF. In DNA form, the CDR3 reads TGTGCCACCAGTCCGATGTGGGGTCAGCCCCAGCATTTT.

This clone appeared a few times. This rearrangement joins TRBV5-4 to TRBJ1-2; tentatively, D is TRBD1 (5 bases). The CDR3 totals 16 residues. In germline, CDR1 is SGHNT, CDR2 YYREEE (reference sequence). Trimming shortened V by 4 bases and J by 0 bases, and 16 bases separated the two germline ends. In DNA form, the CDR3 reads TGTGCCAGCAGCCCAGCGGGGGGGATGGCTAACTATGGCTACACCTTC. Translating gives CASSPAGGMANYGYTF. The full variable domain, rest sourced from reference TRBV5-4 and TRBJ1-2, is ETGVTQSPTHLIKTRGQQVTLRCSSQSGHNTVSWYQQALGQGPQFIFQYYREEENGRGNFPPRFSGLQFPNYSSELNVNALELDDSALYLCASSPAGGMANYGYTFGSGTRLTVV.

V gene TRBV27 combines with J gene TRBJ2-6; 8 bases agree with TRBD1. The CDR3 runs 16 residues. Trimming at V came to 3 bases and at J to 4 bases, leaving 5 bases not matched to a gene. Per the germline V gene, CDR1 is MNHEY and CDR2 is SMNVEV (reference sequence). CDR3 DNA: TGTGCCAGCAGTTTGACAGGGGCGCGGGGGGCCAACGTCCTGACTTTC. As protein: CASSLTGARGANVLTF. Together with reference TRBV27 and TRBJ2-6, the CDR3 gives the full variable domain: EAQVTQNPRYLITVTGKKLTVTCSQNMNHEYMSWYRQDPGLGLRQIYYSMNVEVTDKGDVPEGYKVSRKEKRNFPLILESPSPNQTSLYFCASSLTGARGANVLTFGAGSRLTVL.

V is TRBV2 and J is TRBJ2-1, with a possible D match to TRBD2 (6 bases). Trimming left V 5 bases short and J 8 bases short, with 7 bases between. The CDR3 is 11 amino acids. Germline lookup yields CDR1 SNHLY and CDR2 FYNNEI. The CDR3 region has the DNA TGTGCCAGCAGTACTAGCTATGAGCAGTTCTTC. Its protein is CASSTSYEQFF.

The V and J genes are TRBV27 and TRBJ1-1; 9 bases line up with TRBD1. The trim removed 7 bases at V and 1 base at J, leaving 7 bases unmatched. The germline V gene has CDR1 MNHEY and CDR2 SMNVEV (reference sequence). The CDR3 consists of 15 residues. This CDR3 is CASTPGQGPNTEAFF. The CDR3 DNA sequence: TGTGCCAGCACCCCGGGACAGGGACCGAACACTGAAGCTTTCTTT.

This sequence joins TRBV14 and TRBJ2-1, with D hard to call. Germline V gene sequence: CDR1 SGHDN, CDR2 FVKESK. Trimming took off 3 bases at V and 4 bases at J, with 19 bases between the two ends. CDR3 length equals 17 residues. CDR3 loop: CASSHQNFPILYNEQFF. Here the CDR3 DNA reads TGTGCCAGCAGCCACCAAAATTTCCCGATCCTGTACAATGAGCAGTTCTTC.

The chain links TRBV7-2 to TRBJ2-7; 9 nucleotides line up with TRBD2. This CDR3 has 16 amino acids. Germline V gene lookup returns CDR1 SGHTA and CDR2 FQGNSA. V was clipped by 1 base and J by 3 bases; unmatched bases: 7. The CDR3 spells CASSLVTAGGLYEQYF. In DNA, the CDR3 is TGTGCCAGCAGCTTAGTGACAGCGGGAGGTCTCTACGAGCAGTACTTC.

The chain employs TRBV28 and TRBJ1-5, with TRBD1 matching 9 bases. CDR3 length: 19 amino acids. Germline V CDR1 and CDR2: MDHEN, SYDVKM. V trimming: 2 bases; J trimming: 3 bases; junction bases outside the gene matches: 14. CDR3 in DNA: TGTGCCAGCAGTTTAATGGAGGGACAGGGACTGATGAACAATCAGCCCCAGCATTTT. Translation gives CASSLMEGQGLMNNQPQHF. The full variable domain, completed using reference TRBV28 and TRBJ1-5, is DVKVTQSSRYLVKRTGEKVFLECVQDMDHENMFWYRQDPGLGLRLIYFSYDVKMKEKGDIPEGYSVSREKKERFSLILESASTNQTSMYLCASSLMEGQGLMNNQPQHFGDGTRLSIL.

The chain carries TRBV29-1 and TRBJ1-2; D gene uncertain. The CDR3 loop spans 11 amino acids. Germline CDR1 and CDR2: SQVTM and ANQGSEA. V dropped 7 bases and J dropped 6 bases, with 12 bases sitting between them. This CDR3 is CSALRVDGYTF. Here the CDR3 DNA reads TGCAGCGCCCTAAGGGTTGATGGCTACACCTTC.

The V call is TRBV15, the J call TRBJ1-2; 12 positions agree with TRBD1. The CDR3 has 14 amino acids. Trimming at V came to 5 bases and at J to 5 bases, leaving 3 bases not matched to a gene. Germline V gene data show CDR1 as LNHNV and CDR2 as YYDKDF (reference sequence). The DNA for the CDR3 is TGTGCCACCAGCGGGACAGGGGGCCCATATGGCTACACCTTC. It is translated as CATSGTGGPYGYTF.

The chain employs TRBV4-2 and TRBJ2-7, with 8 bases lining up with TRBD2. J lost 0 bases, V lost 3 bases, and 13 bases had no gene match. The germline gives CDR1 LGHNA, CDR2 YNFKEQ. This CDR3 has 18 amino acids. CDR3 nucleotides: TGTGCCAGCAGCCATCCATCCAACGGGGGGGACCGCTCCTACGAGCAGTACTTC. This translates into CASSHPSNGGDRSYEQYF.

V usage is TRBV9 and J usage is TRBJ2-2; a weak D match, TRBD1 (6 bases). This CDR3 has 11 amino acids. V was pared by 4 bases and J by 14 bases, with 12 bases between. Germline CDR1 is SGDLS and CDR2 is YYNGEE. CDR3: CASSSGGALFF. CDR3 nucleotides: TGTGCCAGCAGCAGTGGGGGCGCCCTGTTTTTT.

This chain's CDR3 is CASSDGTELGETQYF. The DNA for the CDR3 is TGTGCCAGCAGCGACGGGACGGAATTAGGGGAGACCCAGTACTTC. The chain couples TRBV9 to TRBJ2-5, with D possibly being TRBD1 or TRBD2 (5 bases each). The germline V and J ends were trimmed by 3 bases and 5 bases, with 17 bases remaining between them. The germline V gene has CDR1 SGDLS and CDR2 YYNGEE. The CDR3 runs to 15 residues.

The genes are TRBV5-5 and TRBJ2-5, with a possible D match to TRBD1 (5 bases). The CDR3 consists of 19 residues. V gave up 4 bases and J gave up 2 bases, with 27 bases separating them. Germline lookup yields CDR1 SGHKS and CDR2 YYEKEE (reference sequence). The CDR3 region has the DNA TGTGCCAGCAGCAAAGAGAAGGCGGAAGGGGCGCGAGAGCAAGAGACCCAGTACTTC. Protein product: CASSKEKAEGAREQETQYF.

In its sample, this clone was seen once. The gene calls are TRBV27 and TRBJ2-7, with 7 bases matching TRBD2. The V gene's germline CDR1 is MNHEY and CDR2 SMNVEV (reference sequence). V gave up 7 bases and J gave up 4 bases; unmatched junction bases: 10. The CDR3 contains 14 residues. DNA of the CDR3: TGTGCCAGCACCCACGGTCGGGAGGAGTACGAGCAGTACTTC. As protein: CASTHGREEYEQYF.

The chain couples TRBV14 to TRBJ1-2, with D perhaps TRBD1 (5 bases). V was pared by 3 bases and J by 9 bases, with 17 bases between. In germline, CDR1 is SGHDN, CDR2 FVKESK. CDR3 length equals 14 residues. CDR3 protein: CASSHQGGRSSYTF. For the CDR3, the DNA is TGTGCCAGCAGCCATCAGGGAGGGCGATCTAGCTACACCTTC.

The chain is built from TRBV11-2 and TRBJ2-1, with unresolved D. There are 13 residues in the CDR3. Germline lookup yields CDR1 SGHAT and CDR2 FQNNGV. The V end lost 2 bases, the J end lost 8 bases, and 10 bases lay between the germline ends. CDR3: CASSLQGYDEQFF. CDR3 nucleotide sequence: TGTGCCAGCAGCTTACAAGGGTATGATGAGCAGTTCTTC.

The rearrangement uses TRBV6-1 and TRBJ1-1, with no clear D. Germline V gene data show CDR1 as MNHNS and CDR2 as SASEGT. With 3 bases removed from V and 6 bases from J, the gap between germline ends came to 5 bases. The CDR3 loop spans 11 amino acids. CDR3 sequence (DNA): TGTGCCAGCAGTGACTGGCCTGAAGCTTTCTTT. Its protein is CASSDWPEAFF.

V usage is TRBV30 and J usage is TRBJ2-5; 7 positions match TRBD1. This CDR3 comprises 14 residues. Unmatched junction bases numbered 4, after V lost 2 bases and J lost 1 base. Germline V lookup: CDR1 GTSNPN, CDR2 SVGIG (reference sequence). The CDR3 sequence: CAWSRQGLQETQYF. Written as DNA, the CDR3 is TGTGCCTGGAGTCGACAGGGCCTCCAAGAGACCCAGTACTTC.